The clone carrying this T cell receptor (beta chain) appeared a single time. Antigen unknown. Some clones are missing from TCRdb's copy, which holds only in-frame ones; the method was immunoSEQ multiplex PCR. The table includes approximately 130,000 clones, approximately 80% detected once. This specimen belongs to a study of cytotoxic CD8 clonotypes in ibrutinib-treated CLL. Overall study context: After a median of approximately 70 months, some 14 patients stayed remitted and around twelve progressed; responses had been partial in approximately 24 and complete in 2. When averaged across all of the samples, the counts came to a few hundred thousand productive templates and 85,000 to 95,000 productive rearrangements. Findings of the study overall: Patients had baseline clonality above age-matched healthy donors, and this clonality moved with circulating CD8+ T-cell counts. Elevated clonality accompanied ibrutinib response, with a return toward baseline values at progression.

Trimming removed 3 bases from V and 3 bases from J, with 15 bases in between. The V gene's germline CDR1 is LNHNV and CDR2 YYDKDF (reference sequence). The CDR3 has 15 residues. Source: PBMCs, taken after 24 months of ibrutinib treatment. The clonotype comes from a human donor with chronic lymphocytic leukemia. J is TRBJ2-7 and V is TRBV15, with D possibly being TRBD1 (6 bases). CDR3 sequence reads: CATSRLGTHFYEQYF. DNA of the CDR3: TGTGCCACCAGCAGGTTGGGGACACATTTCTACGAGCAGTACTTC.